These 25 T cell receptor beta chains were all obtained from the same sample, sequenced in a study of human thymus T cells. Sequenced by immunoSEQ multiplex PCR; TCRdb stores in-frame clones only, minus some. In the table there are 120,000 or so clones, around 94% of which are singletons. During corrective heart surgery, resections were taken, and the thymus tissue came from them. Sequenced input: thymus tissue. The receptors come from a boy less than two years old with a congenital heart defect but otherwise immunologically healthy.

This clone has just one count. The chain is built from TRBV7-9 and TRBJ1-4; D is ambiguous. V was clipped by 0 bases and J by 1 base, with 9 bases between them. The V gene's germline CDR1 is SEHNR and CDR2 FQNEAQ (reference sequence). CDR3 length: 16 residues. CDR3 sequence (DNA): TGTGCCAGCAGCTTAGCGTACGCCAGAACTAATGAAAAACTGTTTTTT. Its translation: CASSLAYARTNEKLFF.

In DNA, the CDR3 is TGTGCCAGCAGTCCTGAGGACGGGCCAAGCTCTGGGGCCAACGTCCTGACTTTC. It is translated as CASSPEDGPSSGANVLTF. The chain employs TRBV28 and TRBJ2-6; D uncertain. V gave up 5 bases and J gave up 0 bases, with 17 bases separating them. This CDR3 is built from 18 residues. In germline, CDR1 is MDHEN, CDR2 SYDVKM.

V usage is TRBV4-3 and J usage is TRBJ2-7, with D tentatively TRBD1 (5 bases). V was clipped by 0 bases and J by 2 bases, with 11 bases between them. Germline V gene lookup returns CDR1 LGHNA and CDR2 YSLEER. The CDR3 runs 15 residues. CDR3 sequence: CASSQDRTQAYEQYF. The CDR3 coding sequence is TGCGCCAGCAGCCAAGACCGGACACAGGCCTACGAGCAGTACTTC.

This chain connects TRBV4-3 to TRBJ2-7, with a weak D call TRBD1 (6 bases). The CDR3 contains 18 residues. The V end lost 0 bases, the J end lost 0 bases, and 18 bases lay between the germline ends. Germline CDR1 is LGHNA and CDR2 is YSLEER. The CDR3 coding sequence is TGCGCCAGCAGCCAAGATCGTCCCACGGGACACTACTCCTACGAGCAGTACTTC. This codes for CASSQDRPTGHYSYEQYF.

The chain couples TRBV4-1 to TRBJ2-1; D gene ambiguous. The CDR3 is made up of 14 amino acids. The germline V and J ends were trimmed by 1 base and 0 bases, with 4 bases remaining between them. Per germline, CDR1 MGHRA and CDR2 YSYEKL. The CDR3: CASSQGPSYNEQFF. CDR3 sequence (DNA): TGCGCCAGCAGCCAAGGGCCCTCCTACAATGAGCAGTTCTTC.

The V and J genes are TRBV2 and TRBJ2-5; D is possibly TRBD2 (6 bases). Germline CDR1 SNHLY, CDR2 FYNNEI. The CDR3 length is 16 residues. V was clipped by 5 bases and J by 1 base, with 17 bases between them. CDR3 amino acids: CASSPIIPGLQETQYF. Here the CDR3 DNA reads TGTGCCAGCAGTCCAATCATCCCGGGACTCCAAGAGACCCAGTACTTC.

The chain carries TRBV6-6 and TRBJ1-5; a weak D match, TRBD1 (5 bases). The CDR3 covers 15 residues. Germline V gene lookup returns CDR1 MNHNY and CDR2 SVGAGI (reference sequence). V shed 6 bases and J shed 5 bases, with 17 bases lying between them. CDR3 sequence (DNA): TGTGCCAGCAGCAGAGAAACAGGTCCTTATCAGCCCCAGCATTTT. Protein sequence: CASSRETGPYQPQHF.

The rearrangement joins TRBV6-1 to TRBJ1-5, with TRBD1 as a possible D gene (6 bases). Looked up from germline, CDR1 is MNHNS and CDR2 is SASEGT. The V end was cut by 11 bases, the J end by 1 base, with 9 bases between. There are 12 residues in the CDR3. The CDR3 DNA follows: TGTGCCGTTCAGGGGAGCAATCAGCCCCAGCATTTT. It translates to CAVQGSNQPQHF.

This CDR3 reads CASSWDLGTATNEKLFF. CDR3 coding DNA: TGTGCCAGCAGTTGGGACCTCGGGACTGCAACTAATGAAAAACTGTTTTTT. The chain joins TRBV27 to TRBJ1-4; D might be TRBD1 (5 bases). CDR1 is MNHEY and CDR2 is SMNVEV in the germline V gene (reference sequence). The CDR3 sequence is 17 residues long. The V gene lost 4 bases and the J gene lost 0 bases, with 15 bases spanning the gap. Combining the CDR3 with reference TRBV27 and TRBJ1-4 gives the whole variable domain EAQVTQNPRYLITVTGKKLTVTCSQNMNHEYMSWYRQDPGLGLRQIYYSMNVEVTDKGDVPEGYKVSRKEKRNFPLILESPSPNQTSLYFCASSWDLGTATNEKLFFGSGTQLSVL.

This sequence joins TRBV27 and TRBJ2-3; D might be TRBD1 or TRBD2, each matching 5 bases. Germline V lookup: CDR1 MNHEY, CDR2 SMNVEV (reference sequence). Trimming cost V 8 bases and J 0 bases, with 12 bases left between them. The length of the CDR3 is 14 residues. The CDR3 DNA sequence: TGTGCCAGCGCGAACGGGGCGAGCACAGATACGCAGTATTTT. Translated, it gives CASANGASTDTQYF.

This sequence joins TRBV30 and TRBJ2-2; the D gene is possibly TRBD2 (5 bases). Germline values: CDR1 GTSNPN, CDR2 SVGIG (reference sequence). The CDR3 runs 12 residues. Trimming shortened V by 3 bases and J by 3 bases, and 5 bases separated the two germline ends. CDR3 DNA sequence: TGTGCCTGGAGGGGAGACACCGGGGAGCTGTTTTTT. Residues: CAWRGDTGELFF.

The genes are TRBV28 and TRBJ2-3; the D gene is possibly TRBD1 (6 bases). Trimming took 10 bases from V and 0 from J, leaving 17 bases between them. Per germline, CDR1 MDHEN and CDR2 SYDVKM. This CDR3 spans 15 amino acids. The CDR3 DNA sequence: TGTGCCACCTTGGACAGCCGTTCTAGCACAGATACGCAGTATTTT. Translating it yields CATLDSRSSTDTQYF.

The chain is built from TRBV4-3 and TRBJ2-3; D possibly matches TRBD1 or TRBD2 (7 bases each). This CDR3 spans 13 amino acids. From germline, CDR1 is LGHNA and CDR2 YSLEER. The germline V and J ends were trimmed by 2 bases and 10 bases, with 13 bases remaining between them. The CDR3 DNA reads as TGCGCCAGCAGCCAACAGGGGGGGGGCGCGCAGTATTTT. As protein: CASSQQGGGAQYF.

CDR3 loop: CASSRPGTGFFYGYTF. CDR3 in DNA: TGTGCCAGCAGCCGACCCGGGACAGGCTTTTTTTATGGCTACACCTTC. The V gene is TRBV28, the J gene TRBJ1-2, with 8 bases lining up with TRBD1. The CDR3 runs to 16 residues. CDR1 and CDR2 (germline): MDHEN, SYDVKM. Trimming took 6 bases from V and 5 from J; bases not matched to a gene: 14.

The chain is built from TRBV7-3 and TRBJ2-5; weak D call: TRBD1 (6 bases). Trimming removed 1 base from V and 5 bases from J, with 8 bases in between. The CDR3 is made up of 13 amino acids. Germline lookup yields CDR1 SGHTA and CDR2 FQGTGA. The CDR3 loop is CASSLMRGETQYF. The CDR3 nucleotides read TGTGCCAGCAGCTTAATGAGGGGGGAGACCCAGTACTTC.

The rearrangement uses TRBV19 and TRBJ2-3; D unresolved. The CDR3 spans 13 residues. Trimming left V 0 bases short and J 5 bases short, with 6 bases between. Germline assignment: CDR1 LNHDA and CDR2 SQIVND (reference sequence). The CDR3 nucleotides read TGTGCCAGTAGTATAGATAGGGTAGATACGCAGTATTTT. This gives the protein CASSIDRVDTQYF.

This clone appeared a single time. An end of the junction differs from the germline gene, which may be a read error. J is TRBJ2-1 and V is TRBV27; D may correspond to TRBD1 or TRBD2 (6 bases each). CDR3 size: 16 residues. CDR1 is MNHEY and CDR2 is SMNVEV in the germline V gene (reference sequence). The CDR3 loop is CASTLRGPSSYNEQFF. In DNA, the CDR3 is TGTGCCAGCACTTTACGGGGGCCTAGCTCCTACAATGAGCAGTTCTTC.

CDR3 region: CASSQVEGGESTDTQYF. The CDR3 nucleotides are TGCGCCAGCAGCCAAGTGGAGGGCGGGGAGAGCACAGATACGCAGTATTTT. The chain joins TRBV4-3 to TRBJ2-3; tentative D call: TRBD2 (6 bases). CDR3 length equals 17 residues. Trimming cost V 1 base and J 0 bases, with 14 bases left between them. Germline V lookup: CDR1 LGHNA, CDR2 YSLEER.

This clone has a single count. The chain combines TRBV7-2 with TRBJ2-1; perhaps D is TRBD1 or TRBD2 (5 bases each). Looked up from germline, CDR1 is SGHTA and CDR2 is FQGNSA. There are 17 residues in the CDR3. V was cut by 2 bases and J by 5 bases, with 19 bases left in between. For the CDR3, the DNA is TGTGCCAGCAGCTTACCCCCTAAGGGCAGGGACGACAATGAGCAGTTCTTC. It yields the protein CASSLPPKGRDDNEQFF.

The chain joins TRBV11-2 to TRBJ2-7, with 11 bases identical to TRBD2. J lost 3 bases, V lost 4 bases, and 14 bases had no gene match. The CDR3 has 18 amino acids. Germline CDR1 is SGHAT and CDR2 is FQNNGV. CDR3 nucleotides: TGTGCCAGCAGCTCCGAACTAGCGGGGGCTCCAAAGTTCTACGAGCAGTACTTC. Translating it yields CASSSELAGAPKFYEQYF. Variable domain in full (rest from reference TRBV11-2 and TRBJ2-7): EAGVAQSPRYKIIEKRQSVAFWCNPISGHATLYWYQQILGQGPKLLIQFQNNGVVDDSQLPKDRFSAERLKGVDSTLKIQPAKLEDSAVYLCASSSELAGAPKFYEQYFGPGTRLTVT.

This chain uses TRBV7-9 with TRBJ2-5; 9 nucleotides agree with TRBD1. This CDR3 has 15 residues. The V segment lost 4 bases and the J segment 3 bases; nucleotides outside the gene matches: 6. Germline lookup yields CDR1 SEHNR and CDR2 FQNEAQ (reference sequence). CDR3 coding DNA: TGTGCCAGCAGCTCATTTGACAGGGGGAAAGAGACCCAGTACTTC. It is translated as CASSSFDRGKETQYF.

The chain links TRBV6-5 to TRBJ1-2, with 9 bases lining up with TRBD1. J gave up 0 bases and V 0 bases, and 2 bases lay outside the gene matches. The CDR3 extends over 16 amino acids. Germline CDR1 and CDR2: MNHEY and SVGAGI. The CDR3 DNA reads as TGTGCCAGCAGTTACTCTGGGACAGGGACTAACTATGGCTACACCTTC. Its protein is CASSYSGTGTNYGYTF.

This clone was seen just once. This sequence joins TRBV28 and TRBJ2-7; tentatively, D is TRBD2 (6 bases). Trimming cost V 6 bases and J 3 bases, with 12 bases left between them. The length of the CDR3 is 13 residues. CDR1 is MDHEN, CDR2 SYDVKM, per germline. CDR3 bases: TGTGCCAGCAGGACTCTGGGACTCTACGAGCAGTACTTC. Translating gives CASRTLGLYEQYF.

The rearrangement links TRBV5-6 to TRBJ2-7, with no clear D. Germline V gene lookup returns CDR1 SGHDT and CDR2 YYEEEE. The ends were cut back, 3 bases at V and 0 bases at J, with 7 bases in the middle. The CDR3 runs 13 residues. The CDR3 sequence: CASSSDNSYEQYF. CDR3 sequence (DNA): TGTGCCAGCAGCTCAGACAACTCCTACGAGCAGTACTTC.

The rearrangement links TRBV9 to TRBJ1-1; D call uncertain. The CDR3 sequence is 15 residues long. In germline, CDR1 is SGDLS, CDR2 YYNGEE. V was cut by 3 bases and J by 3 bases, with 15 bases left in between. The CDR3 sequence: CASSAVESLDTEAFF. CDR3 nucleotide sequence: TGTGCCAGCAGCGCCGTTGAATCCTTGGACACTGAAGCTTTCTTT.